These 15 T cell receptor beta chains were sequenced from one sample in a study of T-cell memory formation after mild COVID-19. TCRdb processed the 5' RACE reads anew with MiXCR; each CDR3 protein has one entry. In the table there are about 350,000 distinct CDR3 sequences, around 13% of which are singletons. The sequenced sample consisted of PBMCs or a T cell subset sorted from them (not recorded which). Receptors were obtained from a man between 18 and 29 years old who had mild COVID-19 (a few samples of this study predate the infection). Cell type and time point are not known.

This CDR3 reads CAAWTGNGELFF. The CDR3, as DNA: TGTGCGGCTTGGACAGGGAACGGGGAGCTGTTTTTT. The rearrangement uses TRBV19 and TRBJ2-2, with TRBD1 matching 8 bases. The CDR3 spans 12 residues. Per the germline V gene, CDR1 is LNHDA and CDR2 is SQIVND (reference sequence). The full variable domain, completed using reference TRBV19 and TRBJ2-2, is DGGITQSPKYLFRKEGQNVTLSCEQNLNHDAMYWYRQDPGQGLRLIYYSQIVNDFQKGDIAEGYSVSREKKESFPLTVTSAQKNPTAFYLCAAWTGNGELFFGEGSRLTVL.

The chain is built from TRBV19 and TRBJ2-2, with 7 positions matching TRBD1. Trimming removed 5 bases from V and 3 bases from J; junction bases left unmatched: 3. Germline V lookup: CDR1 LNHDA, CDR2 SQIVND (reference sequence). The CDR3 is made up of 14 amino acids. CDR3 DNA: TGTGCCAGTAGTCAGGGGGACGACACCGGGGAGCTGTTTTTT. It codes for CASSQGDDTGELFF. The full variable domain, in which reference TRBV19 and TRBJ2-2 provide the parts outside the CDR3, is DGGITQSPKYLFRKEGQNVTLSCEQNLNHDAMYWYRQDPGQGLRLIYYSQIVNDFQKGDIAEGYSVSREKKESFPLTVTSAQKNPTAFYLCASSQGDDTGELFFGEGSRLTVL.

The chain combines TRBV20-1 with TRBJ1-1; no clear D gene. Germline V gene lookup returns CDR1 DFQATT and CDR2 SNEGSKA (reference sequence). The CDR3 contains 13 residues. Trimming removed 1 base from V and 0 bases from J, with 6 bases in between. CDR3 sequence reads: CSARGNMNTEAFF. The CDR3 DNA reads TGCAGTGCTAGAGGTAACATGAACACTGAAGCTTTCTTT.

Regarding this clonotype: Here the CDR3 omits its conserved ending phenylalanine or tryptophan, so a read error is the likely source. The V and J genes are TRBV10-3 and TRBJ2-7, with 8 bases that match TRBD1. The germline gives CDR1 ENHRY, CDR2 SYGVKD. The CDR3 consists of 15 residues. V shed 10 bases, J shed 0 bases, and the junction held 11 bases outside the gene matches. CDR3 protein: CATESSTGVSYEQYL. The CDR3, as DNA: TGTGCCACCGAAAGCTCGACAGGGGTCTCCTACGAGCAGTACTTA.

The chain recombines TRBV10-3 with TRBJ2-7; tentative D call: TRBD1 (5 bases). Germline CDR1 reads ENHRY; CDR2 reads SYGVKD. Trimming stripped 6 bases from V and 0 bases from J, with 6 bases between. This CDR3 is 12 amino acids long. As DNA, the CDR3 is TGTGCCATCAGGACAGCCTCCTACGAGCAGTACTTC. Its translation: CAIRTASYEQYF.

V is TRBV2 and J is TRBJ2-7; D gene uncertain. CDR1 and CDR2 (germline): SNHLY, FYNNEI. The CDR3 is 13 residues long. Trimming left V 5 bases short and J 3 bases short, with 11 bases between. CDR3 DNA sequence: TGTGCCAGCAGTAGTAACAGCCGCTACGAGCAGTACGTC. It codes for CASSSNSRYEQYV.

This chain connects TRBV5-1 to TRBJ2-5; no clear D gene. Trimming cost V 0 bases and J 2 bases, with 8 bases left between them. CDR1 is SGHRS, CDR2 YFSETQ, per germline. CDR3 length equals 14 residues. CDR3 nucleotides: TGCGCCAGCAGCTTGGCCGTGGATCAAGAGACCCAGTACTTC. This translates into CASSLAVDQETQYF.

The V gene is TRBV5-6, the J gene TRBJ2-3; 7 bases line up with TRBD2. This CDR3 has 17 amino acids. CDR1 is SGHDT and CDR2 is YYEEEE in the germline V gene. Trimming at V came to 4 bases and at J to 4 bases, leaving 15 bases not matched to a gene. The CDR3 nucleotides are TGTGCCAGCAGCCGACCCCTTAACGGGGGGAGTCCAGATACGCAGTATTTT. Its translation is CASSRPLNGGSPDTQYF.

This sequence joins TRBV4-2 and TRBJ2-4; tentatively, D is TRBD1 or TRBD2 (5 bases each). V lost 0 bases and J lost 7, with 16 bases in between. The length of the CDR3 is 16 residues. Looked up from germline, CDR1 is LGHNA and CDR2 is YNFKEQ. CDR3 in amino acids: CASSQENLGVWNIQYF. CDR3 nucleotides: TGTGCCAGCAGCCAAGAAAATCTGGGGGTGTGGAACATTCAGTACTTC.

The chain uses TRBV20-1 and TRBJ2-2; 8 nucleotides line up with TRBD1. With 6 bases clipped from V and 0 bases from J, the junction kept 6 bases outside the gene matches. Germline assignment: CDR1 DFQATT and CDR2 SNEGSKA (reference sequence). The CDR3 runs 15 residues. The CDR3 DNA sequence: TGCAGTGCCCAGCAGGGGGCAGCGAACACCGGGGAGCTGTTTTTT. As protein: CSAQQGAANTGELFF.

Many counts were recorded for this clonotype. V gene TRBV7-2 combines with J gene TRBJ1-2; 9 bases fit TRBD1. The V and J ends lost 5 bases and 8 bases, in that order; junction bases with no gene match: 6. The CDR3 runs to 13 residues. CDR1 and CDR2 from the germline V gene are SGHTA and FQGNSA. CDR3 sequence (DNA): TGTGCCAGCAGCCGGGGACAGGGAAGGGGCTACACCTTC. Residues: CASSRGQGRGYTF.

The chain couples TRBV4-2 to TRBJ2-1; perhaps D is TRBD1 or TRBD2 (5 bases each). Germline V gene data show CDR1 as LGHNA and CDR2 as YNFKEQ. This CDR3 comprises 14 residues. V lost 0 bases to trimming and J lost 7 bases, with 10 bases between them. CDR3 bases: TGTGCCAGCAGCCAAGATTACGGGGCGAATGAGCAGTTCTTC. This sequence encodes CASSQDYGANEQFF.

V usage is TRBV20-1 and J usage is TRBJ2-1; no definite D call. The germline CDR1 and CDR2 sequences are DFQATT and SNEGSKA (reference sequence). CDR3 size: 12 residues. Trimming took 5 bases from V and 9 from J, leaving 14 bases between them. The chain's CDR3 is CSAGTQYSEQFF. DNA for the CDR3: TGCAGTGCTGGAACACAGTATTCTGAGCAGTTCTTC.

This clonotype was seen many times. J is TRBJ2-7 and V is TRBV7-2, with 8 bases aligning to TRBD1. This CDR3 has 13 amino acids. Germline CDR1 and CDR2: SGHTA and FQGNSA. The trim removed 1 base at V and 6 bases at J, leaving 2 bases unmatched. The CDR3 reads CASSLGTGGEQYV. DNA of the CDR3: TGTGCCAGCAGCTTAGGAACAGGGGGCGAGCAGTACGTC.

The chain carries TRBV3-1 and TRBJ1-5; D uncertain. The CDR3 contains 16 residues. Germline V lookup: CDR1 LGHDT, CDR2 YNNKEL (reference sequence). Trimming left V 3 bases short and J 2 bases short, with 14 bases between. The CDR3 nucleotides are TGTGCCAGCAGCCAGGGTTTTGCCGGGGGCAATCAGCCCCAGCATTTT. Protein product: CASSQGFAGGNQPQHF.